This T cell receptor beta chain originates from a study of T cell changes during pregnancy in multiple sclerosis. The junction had 4 bases not matched to a gene; V was cut back by 5 bases and J by 8 bases. Germline CDR1 and CDR2: DFQATT and SNEGSKA (reference sequence). This CDR3 has 11 residues. Repertoires were generated with immunoSEQ multiplex PCR, while TCRdb's copy carries only in-frame clones and drops some. The sample consists of tens of thousands of clones, 80% to 95% of them appearing once. The sample holds one count of this clone. The sequence came from a female donor in good health, enrolled as a control in a pregnancy study. The sequences come from CD4+ T cells from peripheral blood mononuclear cells, collected after pregnancy. The J gene is TRBJ1-2, the V gene TRBV20-1, with 8 nucleotides matching TRBD1. The CDR3 is CSASTGEGYTF. The CDR3 bases are TGCAGTGCTTCGACAGGGGAGGGCTACACCTTC.